Shown below are 28 T cell receptor beta chains from a single sample sequenced in a study of blood T cell repertoires in COVID-19. The protocol was immunoSEQ multiplex PCR, while the TCRdb copy is restricted to in-frame clones and leaves out a portion. Of about 150,000 clones listed, 85% to 90% are singletons. Sequencing was done on a sample of peripheral blood. These receptors originate from a young man with COVID-19, enrolled during active disease.

The chain links TRBV30 to TRBJ1-2, with 11 positions matching TRBD1. The V gene end was trimmed by 1 base and the J gene end by 2 bases; junction bases not matched to a gene: 6. Per the germline V gene, CDR1 is GTSNPN and CDR2 is SVGIG (reference sequence). This CDR3 region has 16 residues. DNA for the CDR3: TGTGCCTGGAGTGGCCTAAGGACAGGGGGCAACTATGGCTACACCTTC. Encoded protein: CAWSGLRTGGNYGYTF.

In this sample, this clone turned up once. The V gene is TRBV6-6, the J gene TRBJ2-3; a weak D match, TRBD2 (6 bases). Germline V gene sequence: CDR1 MNHNY, CDR2 SVGAGI (reference sequence). Trimming shortened V by 6 bases and J by 6 bases, and 13 bases separated the two germline ends. The CDR3 runs to 13 residues. Here the CDR3 DNA reads TGTGCCAGCAGGTTGCCTAGCGAGGATACGCAGTATTTT. Encoded protein: CASRLPSEDTQYF.

The genes are TRBV2 and TRBJ2-1, with 7 bases aligning to TRBD2. This CDR3 spans 15 amino acids. The ends lost 7 bases at V and 0 bases at J; junction bases unmatched: 6. Germline loops: CDR1 SNHLY, CDR2 FYNNEI. The DNA for the CDR3 is TGTGCCAGCAAGCCACGACTAGCCTCCTACAATGAGCAGTTCTTC. As protein: CASKPRLASYNEQFF.

The V and J genes are TRBV19 and TRBJ2-6; D ambiguous. The CDR3 totals 17 residues. Trimming took off 3 bases at V and 0 bases at J, with 12 bases between the two ends. CDR1 LNHDA and CDR2 SQIVND come from the germline V gene (reference sequence). CDR3 protein: CASSIIAMGSGANVLTF. DNA for the CDR3: TGTGCCAGTAGTATCATAGCCATGGGCTCTGGGGCCAACGTCCTGACTTTC.

The chain employs TRBV6-5 and TRBJ2-3; 7 nucleotides align to TRBD1. With V trimmed by 6 bases and J by 1 base, 7 bases remained unmatched. CDR3 length equals 15 residues. Germline CDR1 and CDR2: MNHEY and SVGAGI. CDR3 sequence reads: CASSVTGWGTDTQYF. For the CDR3, the DNA is TGTGCCAGCAGCGTGACAGGGTGGGGCACAGATACGCAGTATTTT.

This clone appeared once. The rearrangement uses TRBV27 and TRBJ1-1; TRBD1 might be the D (6 bases). V shed 5 bases and J shed 6 bases, with 19 bases lying between them. From germline, CDR1 is MNHEY and CDR2 SMNVEV (reference sequence). The CDR3 runs to 15 residues. For the CDR3, the DNA is TGTGCCAGCAGTCCCATAGACAGGTACCCTTCTGAAGCTTTCTTT. Its protein product is CASSPIDRYPSEAFF.

V gene TRBV27 combines with J gene TRBJ2-7; TRBD2 aligns across 13 bases. Germline V lookup: CDR1 MNHEY, CDR2 SMNVEV (reference sequence). The J segment lost 4 bases and the V segment lost 10 bases, leaving 4 bases of the junction unmatched. The CDR3 has 13 amino acids. For the CDR3, the DNA is TGTGCCACCAGACTAGCGGGAGGTTACGAGCAGTACTTC. Amino acids: CATRLAGGYEQYF.

The V call is TRBV5-5, the J call TRBJ2-7; the D gene is possibly TRBD2 (6 bases). CDR1 and CDR2 from the germline V gene are SGHKS and YYEKEE (reference sequence). This CDR3 has 14 residues. Trimming stripped 3 bases from V and 3 bases from J, with 13 bases between. CDR3 region: CASSSREKYYEQYF. The CDR3 DNA is TGTGCCAGCAGCTCCCGGGAGAAGTACTACGAGCAGTACTTC.

The chain combines TRBV19 with TRBJ2-7; 7 bases agree with TRBD2. The trim removed 5 bases at V and 7 bases at J, leaving 14 bases unmatched. Germline V gene lookup returns CDR1 LNHDA and CDR2 SQIVND (reference sequence). This CDR3 contains 15 residues. The CDR3 protein is CASSGRERLAGEQYF. CDR3 DNA: TGTGCCAGTAGTGGAAGGGAGCGACTAGCTGGGGAGCAGTACTTC.

This chain links TRBV30 with TRBJ1-6; D gene ambiguous. This CDR3 comprises 13 residues. V lost 6 bases and J 8 bases, leaving 14 bases between the germline ends. CDR1 and CDR2 from the germline V gene are GTSNPN and SVGIG (reference sequence). The CDR3 here is CACHKGRDSPLHF. CDR3 in DNA: TGTGCCTGCCACAAAGGGAGAGATTCACCCCTCCACTTT.

The chain employs TRBV24-1 and TRBJ2-1; weak D call: TRBD1 (6 bases). Germline V gene data show CDR1 as KGHDR and CDR2 as SFDVKD. Trimming cost V 4 bases and J 3 bases, with 15 bases left between them. CDR3 size: 16 residues. The CDR3 loop is CATSDVGQKIYNEQFF. The CDR3 bases are TGTGCCACCAGTGACGTAGGACAGAAGATCTACAATGAGCAGTTCTTC.

This chain uses TRBV7-9 with TRBJ1-1; D is possibly TRBD1 (5 bases). Between the trimmed V and J ends, which lost 5 bases and 0 bases, there was a span of 22 bases. The CDR3 has 18 residues. CDR1 is SEHNR and CDR2 is FQNEAQ in the germline V gene (reference sequence). The CDR3 DNA sequence: TGTGCCAGCAGCATTCTCTTGTGGGGCCTTCTTTTGAACACTGAAGCTTTCTTT. It yields the protein CASSILLWGLLLNTEAFF.

This chain joins TRBV5-4 and TRBJ2-4; D possibly corresponds to TRBD2 (5 bases). CDR1 and CDR2 (germline): SGHNT, YYREEE (reference sequence). Trimming took off 4 bases at V and 1 base at J, with 15 bases between the two ends. The CDR3 has 16 amino acids. The CDR3 loop is CASSRFSGLAKNIQYF. The CDR3 DNA reads TGTGCCAGCAGCCGATTCTCGGGGTTGGCCAAAAACATTCAGTACTTC. The full variable domain, in which reference TRBV5-4 and TRBJ2-4 provide the parts outside the CDR3, is ETGVTQSPTHLIKTRGQQVTLRCSSQSGHNTVSWYQQALGQGPQFIFQYYREEENGRGNFPPRFSGLQFPNYSSELNVNALELDDSALYLCASSRFSGLAKNIQYFGAGTRLSVL.

The chain uses TRBV11-2 and TRBJ2-5; tentative D call: TRBD2 (5 bases). This CDR3 has 15 residues. V dropped 5 bases and J dropped 1 base, with 14 bases sitting between them. Germline V gives CDR1 SGHAT, CDR2 FQNNGV. CDR3 in DNA: TGTGCCAGCAGCGACTCCCAGCGGAGCCAAGAGACCCAGTACTTC. This translates into CASSDSQRSQETQYF.

The gene calls are TRBV10-3 and TRBJ1-1, with D maybe TRBD1 (6 bases). V dropped 2 bases and J dropped 5 bases, with 12 bases sitting between them. Germline assignment: CDR1 ENHRY and CDR2 SYGVKD. This CDR3 contains 14 residues. The CDR3 loop reads CAISEQGSMTEAFF. The CDR3, as DNA: TGTGCCATCAGTGAGCAGGGGAGCATGACTGAAGCTTTCTTT.

V and J are TRBV27 and TRBJ2-5, with a possible D match to TRBD1 (7 bases). V lost 3 bases and J lost 2, with 13 bases in between. Germline CDR1 reads MNHEY; CDR2 reads SMNVEV (reference sequence). The CDR3 length is 15 residues. CDR3 protein: CASSFGGGRQETQYF. The CDR3 DNA reads TGTGCCAGCAGTTTCGGAGGGGGCAGGCAAGAGACCCAGTACTTC.

There are a few counts of this clone. The chain carries TRBV11-3 and TRBJ2-2, with a weak D call TRBD2 (7 bases). The CDR3 has 15 residues. Germline V gene sequence: CDR1 SGHNT, CDR2 YENEEA. Between the trimmed V and J ends, which lost 5 bases and 7 bases, there was a span of 17 bases. Written as DNA, the CDR3 is TGTGCCAGCAGCCGGGGGGCTAGCGGTCACGGGGAGCTGTTTTTT. Its protein is CASSRGASGHGELFF.

This clone has just one count. The chain recombines TRBV9 with TRBJ2-7; D perhaps matches TRBD2 (7 bases). With 0 bases removed from V and 1 base from J, the gap between germline ends came to 11 bases. This CDR3 spans 15 amino acids. CDR1 SGDLS and CDR2 YYNGEE come from the germline V gene. CDR3 sequence (DNA): TGTGCCAGCAGCGTAGGGGGGGGCAGGTCCTACGAGCAGTACTTC. It specifies CASSVGGGRSYEQYF.

The chain has TRBV7-2 and TRBJ1-1, with 8 bases identical to TRBD1. Germline V lookup: CDR1 SGHTA, CDR2 FQGNSA. This CDR3 has 15 amino acids. The V segment lost 5 bases and the J segment 4 bases; nucleotides outside the gene matches: 9. CDR3 loop: CASSPRQGAITEAFF. CDR3 bases: TGTGCCAGCAGCCCCCGGCAGGGGGCAATCACTGAAGCTTTCTTT.

The V call is TRBV5-8, the J call TRBJ2-1; 7 nucleotides line up with TRBD1. CDR1 and CDR2 from the germline V gene are SGHTS and YDEGEE. There are 11 residues in the CDR3. V was pared by 4 bases and J by 11 bases, with 3 bases of the junction left unmatched. In DNA form, the CDR3 reads TGTGCCAGCAGCGCACAGGGGAAGCAGTTCTTC. It codes for CASSAQGKQFF. The whole variable domain, filled in from reference TRBV5-8 and TRBJ2-1, reads EAGVTQSPTHLIKTRGQQATLRCSPISGHTSVYWYQQALGLGLQFLLWYDEGEERNRGNFPPRFSGRQFPNYSSELNVNALELEDSALYLCASSAQGKQFFGPGTRLTVL.

The chain recombines TRBV11-2 with TRBJ2-7; D unresolved. There are 12 residues in the CDR3. Germline V gene lookup returns CDR1 SGHAT and CDR2 FQNNGV. V lost 1 base, J lost 7 bases, and 8 bases lay in between. The chain's CDR3 is CASSLVRWEQYF. In DNA, the CDR3 is TGTGCCAGCAGCTTAGTGAGGTGGGAGCAGTACTTC.

The chain has TRBV7-6 and TRBJ2-5, with D tentatively TRBD2 (5 bases). Germline V lookup: CDR1 SGHVS, CDR2 FNYEAQ. The CDR3 sequence is 13 residues long. V was shortened by 5 bases and J by 2 bases, with 9 bases between the two germline ends. The CDR3, as DNA: TGTGCCAGCAGCCGACTACTTCAAGAGACCCAGTACTTC. This gives the protein CASSRLLQETQYF.

The chain combines TRBV6-4 with TRBJ1-2; 10 bases agree with TRBD1. CDR1 is MRHNA and CDR2 is SNTAGT in the germline V gene. The CDR3 contains 13 residues. The J segment lost 6 bases and the V segment lost 5 bases, leaving 3 bases of the junction unmatched. CDR3 amino acids: CASSSGQGDGYTF. CDR3 DNA sequence: TGTGCCAGCAGTTCTGGACAGGGGGATGGCTACACCTTC.

The chain links TRBV6-1 to TRBJ2-7, with TRBD2 identical over 7 bases. Germline loops: CDR1 MNHNS, CDR2 SASEGT. Trimming took 1 base from V and 3 from J; bases not matched to a gene: 3. The CDR3 spans 14 residues. The DNA for the CDR3 is TGTGCCAGCAGTGAAGGGCTAGCGGACTACGAGCAGTACTTC. Its protein is CASSEGLADYEQYF.

The rearrangement joins TRBV28 to TRBJ1-6, with D uncertain. The CDR3 has 15 residues. V shed 3 bases and J shed 7 bases, with 13 bases lying between them. CDR1 is MDHEN and CDR2 is SYDVKM in the germline V gene. CDR3 region: CASSLIPHGNSPLHF. Written as DNA, the CDR3 is TGTGCCAGCAGTTTGATCCCCCACGGGAATTCACCCCTCCACTTT.

The chain couples TRBV5-4 to TRBJ1-6, with 8 bases matching TRBD1. The CDR3 runs 17 residues. Germline V gives CDR1 SGHNT, CDR2 YYREEE (reference sequence). The J segment lost 0 bases and the V segment lost 1 base, leaving 3 bases of the junction unmatched. The CDR3 sequence is CASSLRTGSSYNSPLHF. The CDR3 bases are TGTGCCAGCAGCTTGCGGACAGGGAGCTCCTATAATTCACCCCTCCACTTT.

The J gene is TRBJ2-1, the V gene TRBV15; 7 bases align to TRBD2. CDR3 length: 14 amino acids. Germline V gives CDR1 LNHNV, CDR2 YYDKDF (reference sequence). J gave up 7 bases and V 1 base, and 4 bases lay outside the gene matches. The CDR3 loop reads CATSRGGGRNEQFF. As DNA, the CDR3 is TGTGCCACCAGCAGAGGGGGGGGTCGGAATGAGCAGTTCTTC.

The CDR3 reads CARSFQDPLEVPYGYTF. The CDR3 coding sequence is TGTGCCAGAAGCTTTCAAGACCCGCTAGAGGTACCCTATGGCTACACCTTC. This chain uses TRBV5-3 with TRBJ1-2; D remains ambiguous. TRBV5-3 is an open reading frame whose function is uncertain. The CDR3 length is 17 residues. V lost 2 bases and J 4 bases, leaving 21 bases between the germline ends.